Shown below are 6 T cell receptor beta chains from a single sample sequenced in a study of blood T cell repertoires in COVID-19. Measured with immunoSEQ multiplex PCR; TCRdb has only the in-frame clones, and not every one. The profile shows 30,000 to 35,000 clones, about 87% of them singletons. Sequencing input: peripheral blood. The receptors originated from a man aged 70 or older with acute or convalescent COVID-19.

This chain links TRBV14 with TRBJ2-2, with D unresolved. V was shortened by 2 bases and J by 0 bases, with 7 bases between the two germline ends. Germline CDR1 is SGHDN and CDR2 is FVKESK. CDR3 length: 15 amino acids. The CDR3 region is CASSQLSPNTGELFF. In nucleotides, the CDR3 is TGTGCCAGCAGCCAACTTAGCCCGAACACCGGGGAGCTGTTTTTT. Together with reference TRBV14 and TRBJ2-2, the CDR3 gives the full variable domain: EAGVTQFPSHSVIEKGQTVTLRCDPISGHDNLYWYRRVMGKEIKFLLHFVKESKQDESGMPNNRFLAERTGGTYSTLKVQPAELEDSGVYFCASSQLSPNTGELFFGEGSRLTVL.

The chain carries TRBV5-1 and TRBJ1-2; TRBD1 matches at 9 bases. Germline V gene sequence: CDR1 SGHRS, CDR2 YFSETQ. V shed 4 bases and J 7 bases; nucleotides not matched to a gene: 5. The CDR3 sequence is 13 residues long. For the CDR3, the DNA is TGCGCCAGCAGCCCCGGACAGGGGACTGGCTACACCTTC. Protein product: CASSPGQGTGYTF.

The rearrangement joins TRBV5-4 to TRBJ2-5; D may be TRBD2 (6 bases). This CDR3 spans 17 amino acids. CDR1 is SGHNT and CDR2 is YYREEE in the germline V gene (reference sequence). V was cut by 0 bases and J by 3 bases, with 18 bases left in between. CDR3 in amino acids: CASSLVGGGVAKETQYF. CDR3 nucleotides: TGTGCCAGCAGCTTGGTTGGTGGCGGGGTGGCGAAAGAGACCCAGTACTTC.

This clone has a single count. V and J are TRBV5-4 and TRBJ2-3; possible D gene TRBD2, 7 bases. V lost 3 bases, J lost 1 base, and 12 bases lay in between. The CDR3 contains 15 residues. The germline gives CDR1 SGHNT, CDR2 YYREEE (reference sequence). The CDR3 DNA sequence: TGTGCCAGCAGCTCTCGGGGGGCGGGCACAGATACGCAGTATTTT. Its protein product is CASSSRGAGTDTQYF.

The rearrangement links TRBV29-1 to TRBJ1-1; a possible D gene is TRBD1 (6 bases). Germline V gene sequence: CDR1 SQVTM, CDR2 ANQGSEA. V lost 6 bases and J lost 7, with 12 bases in between. CDR3 length: 11 amino acids. The CDR3 bases are TGCAGCGTCCTCCCGACAGGTGAAGCTTTCTTT. This encodes CSVLPTGEAFF.

The rearrangement joins TRBV29-1 to TRBJ1-1; 8 bases align to TRBD1. This CDR3 region has 12 residues. The germline CDR1 and CDR2 sequences are SQVTM and ANQGSEA. The V and J ends lost 6 bases and 4 bases, in that order; junction bases with no gene match: 4. The CDR3 nucleotides read TGCAGCGTGGGGACAGGCTCCACTGAAGCTTTCTTT. Amino acids: CSVGTGSTEAFF.